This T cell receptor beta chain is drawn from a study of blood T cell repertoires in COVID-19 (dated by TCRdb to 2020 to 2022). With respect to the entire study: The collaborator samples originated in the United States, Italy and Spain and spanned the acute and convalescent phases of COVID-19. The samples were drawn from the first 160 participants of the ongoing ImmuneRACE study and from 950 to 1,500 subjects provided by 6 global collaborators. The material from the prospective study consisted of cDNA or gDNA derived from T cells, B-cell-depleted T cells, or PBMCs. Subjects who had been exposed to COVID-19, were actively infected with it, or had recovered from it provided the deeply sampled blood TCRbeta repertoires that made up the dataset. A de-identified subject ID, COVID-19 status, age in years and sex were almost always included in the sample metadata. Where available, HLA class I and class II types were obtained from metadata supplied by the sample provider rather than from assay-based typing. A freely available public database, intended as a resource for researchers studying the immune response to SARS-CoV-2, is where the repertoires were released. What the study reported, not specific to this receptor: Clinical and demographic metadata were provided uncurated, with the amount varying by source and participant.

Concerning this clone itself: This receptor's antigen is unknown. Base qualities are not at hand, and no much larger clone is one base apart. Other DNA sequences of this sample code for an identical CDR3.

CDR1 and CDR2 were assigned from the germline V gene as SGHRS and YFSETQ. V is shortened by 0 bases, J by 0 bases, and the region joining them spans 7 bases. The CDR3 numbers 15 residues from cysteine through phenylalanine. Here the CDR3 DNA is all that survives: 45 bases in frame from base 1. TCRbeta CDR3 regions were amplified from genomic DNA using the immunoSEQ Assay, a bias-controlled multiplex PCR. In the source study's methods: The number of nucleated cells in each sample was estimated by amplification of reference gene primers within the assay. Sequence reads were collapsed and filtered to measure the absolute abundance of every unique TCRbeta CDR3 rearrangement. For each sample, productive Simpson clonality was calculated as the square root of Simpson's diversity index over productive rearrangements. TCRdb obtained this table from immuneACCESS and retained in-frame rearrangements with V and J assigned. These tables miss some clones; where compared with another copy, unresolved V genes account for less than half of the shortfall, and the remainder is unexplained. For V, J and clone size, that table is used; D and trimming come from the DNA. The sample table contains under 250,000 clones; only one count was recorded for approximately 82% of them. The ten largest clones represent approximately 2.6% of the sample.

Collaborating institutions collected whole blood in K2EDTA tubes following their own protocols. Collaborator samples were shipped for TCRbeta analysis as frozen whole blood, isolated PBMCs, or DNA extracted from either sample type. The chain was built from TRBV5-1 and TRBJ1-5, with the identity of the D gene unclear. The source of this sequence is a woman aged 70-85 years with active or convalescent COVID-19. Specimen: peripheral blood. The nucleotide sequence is TGCGCCAGCAGCTTGGGAGGGAGTAGCAATCAGCCCCAGCATTTT. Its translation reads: CASSLGGSSNQPQHF.